The T cell receptor beta chain under discussion was sequenced for a study of identical twins. TCRdb reprocessed the 5' RACE reads via MiXCR and lists one record per CDR3 protein. In the table there are hundreds of thousands of distinct CDR3 sequences, roughly an eighth of which are singletons. V was trimmed by 5 bases and J by 3 bases, leaving 14 bases between them. This CDR3 is 15 amino acids long. As regards this clonotype: Its specificity is unknown.

Notes on the study in general: Clonotypes of the beta chain that were abundant in cord blood carried fewer insertions (memory repertoires showed none). There was more out-of-frame TCR alpha sharing in monozygotic twins than models estimated. Twin-shared out-of-frame alpha sequences showed excess low generation probability.

This same sample was also part of a study on yellow fever vaccine responses in identical twins.

Sequences were obtained from PBMCs. The chain combines TRBV12-3 or TRBV12-4 with TRBJ2-1; D could derive from TRBD1 or TRBD2 (5 bases each). This sequence was found in a woman younger than 30 in good health. CDR3 in amino acids: CASSPVGTSYNEQFF. The CDR3 DNA reads TGTGCCAGCAGTCCAGTTGGGACGAGCTACAATGAGCAGTTCTTC.